This T cell receptor (beta chain) was documented in a study of type 1 regulatory T cells. With V trimmed by 7 bases and J by 7 bases, 15 bases remained unmatched. The germline gives CDR1 SQVTM, CDR2 ANQGSEA. The CDR3 runs 16 residues. TCRdb re-analysed the reads in MiXCR, keeping a single row per CDR3 protein. The sample lists over 90,000 distinct CDR3 sequences; roughly 31% were seen once. The specimen was CD4+ T cells, either the whole sample or a sorted fraction (not recorded which). The source is a human donor in good health. The V gene is TRBV29-1, the J gene TRBJ2-3, with 12 bases lining up with TRBD1. CDR3 region: CSGSGTGGDGSHTQYF. The CDR3 DNA is TGCAGCGGCTCCGGGACAGGGGGCGATGGATCACATACGCAGTATTTT.